Shown below are 27 T cell receptor beta chains from a single sample sequenced in a study of T cell clusters in autoimmune cytopenias. TRB was amplified from around 250 ng of peripheral blood genomic DNA per sample. TRB rearrangements were amplified by touch-down multiplex PCR with mixed TRB-A/B primers. TCRdb re-analyzed the multiplex PCR reads; it lists each CDR3 protein once, without DNA. This sample contains fewer than 3,500 distinct CDR3 sequences. The specimen was peripheral blood. These TCRs come from a human donor with an autoimmune cytopenia or autoimmune hepatitis (not recorded which).

The gene calls are TRBV28 and TRBJ1-2; there is no DNA to check the TCRdb D call of TRBD1. The length of the CDR3 is 14 residues. Germline V gene sequence: CDR1 MDHEN, CDR2 SYDVKM. The CDR3 spells CASSLGQFSGGYTF.

Measured by frequency, this clonotype is medium-sized. The chain combines TRBV15 with TRBJ2-3. This CDR3 has 14 amino acids. Germline CDR1 LNHNV, CDR2 YYDKDF (reference sequence). This CDR3 reads CATSGGQSTDTQYF.

This clonotype ranks as medium-sized in terms of frequency. V and J are TRBV12-3 or TRBV12-4 and TRBJ1-1. The CDR3 runs 13 residues. This CDR3 is CASSLASPTEAFF.

By frequency, this clonotype registers medium-sized. The genes are TRBV20-1 and TRBJ2-3. The CDR3 spans 12 residues. Germline-derived CDR1 and CDR2 are DFQATT and SNEGSKA (reference sequence). The CDR3 protein is CSASDSTDTQYF.

Judged by frequency, this clonotype is medium-sized. The chain is built from TRBV5-1 and TRBJ2-5; TCRdb proposes TRBD1, but this gene call is untestable without DNA. This CDR3 has 14 amino acids. CDR1 and CDR2 from the germline V gene are SGHRS and YFSETQ. Here the CDR3 reads CASSLEGAQETQYF.

This clonotype is classed as medium-sized by frequency. V usage is TRBV6-6 and J usage is TRBJ2-7; TCRdb reports TRBD2, a call that lacks DNA to check it against. The CDR3 loop spans 14 amino acids. The V gene's germline CDR1 is MNHNY and CDR2 SVGAGI (reference sequence). The CDR3: CASRSGLSGDEQYF.

The chain employs TRBV27 and TRBJ2-3; the D call from TCRdb, TRBD1, cannot be confirmed without DNA. Germline V gene sequence: CDR1 MNHEY, CDR2 SMNVEV (reference sequence). The CDR3 runs to 18 residues. The CDR3 loop is CATGGWGSGAPTMDTQYF.

The V call is TRBV5-1, the J call TRBJ1-4; TCRdb returns TRBD1, unconfirmable since there is no DNA. Germline CDR1 SGHRS, CDR2 YFSETQ. The CDR3 spans 13 residues. The chain's CDR3 is CASRTDRGEKLFF.

This clonotype is deemed medium-sized by its frequency. This rearrangement joins TRBV18 to TRBJ1-1; the TRBD1 assignment by TCRdb is unverifiable without DNA. CDR3 size: 15 residues. Germline V gene data show CDR1 as KGHSH and CDR2 as LQKENI. CDR3 sequence: CASSPQEQGSTEAFF.

According to its frequency, this clonotype is medium-sized. The chain is built from TRBV5-6 and TRBJ1-5. Germline V gene data show CDR1 as SGHDT and CDR2 as YYEEEE. The CDR3 consists of 13 residues. The CDR3 is CASSLTWNQPQHF.

The chain recombines TRBV5-1 with TRBJ2-5; the TRBD1 assignment by TCRdb is unverifiable without DNA. This CDR3 region has 14 residues. Germline CDR1 SGHRS, CDR2 YFSETQ. CDR3 loop: CASRPQAGAETQYF.

The CDR3 sequence: CSARGGTEAFF. The chain couples TRBV20-1 to TRBJ1-1; lacking DNA, the TRBD1 call made by TCRdb goes unchecked. The CDR3 runs 11 residues. Germline CDR1 is DFQATT and CDR2 is SNEGSKA (reference sequence).

This rearrangement joins TRBV12-3 or TRBV12-4 to TRBJ2-3; TCRdb selects TRBD1, and the lack of DNA leaves this call unchecked. There are 15 residues in the CDR3. The chain's CDR3 is CASSLQRGATDTQYF.

By frequency, this clonotype is medium-sized. J is TRBJ1-3 and V is TRBV6-5; TCRdb designates TRBD1, a call that cannot be tested without DNA. The CDR3 is 16 residues long. Germline V gene sequence: CDR1 MNHEY, CDR2 SVGAGI. The chain's CDR3 is CASSYGGGSSGNTIYF.

This clonotype is called medium-sized (0.01 to 0.1%) based on its frequency. The rearrangement joins TRBV5-1 to TRBJ2-3. Germline CDR1 reads SGHRS; CDR2 reads YFSETQ. This CDR3 has 13 amino acids. The CDR3 here is CASSLQGTDTQYF.

Judged by frequency, this clonotype is medium-sized. The CDR3: CAIRDPVGDSTNYGYTF. The chain employs TRBV10-3 and TRBJ1-2; TCRdb calls TRBD1, which cannot be checked without DNA. The CDR3 sequence is 17 residues long. The germline V gene has CDR1 ENHRY and CDR2 SYGVKD.

This chain links TRBV20-1 with TRBJ2-7; without DNA, the TCRdb call of TRBD2 cannot be checked. Germline V lookup: CDR1 DFQATT, CDR2 SNEGSKA (reference sequence). The CDR3 is 15 amino acids. CDR3 sequence: CSAAGSPGLDYEQYF.

In terms of frequency, this clonotype is medium-sized (0.01 to 0.1%). The V call is TRBV6-5, the J call TRBJ2-2; absent DNA, TCRdb's TRBD2 call cannot be checked. Germline loops: CDR1 MNHEY, CDR2 SVGAGI. The CDR3 extends over 19 amino acids. This CDR3 is CASSYGTSGRVVHTGELFF.

This chain uses TRBV28 with TRBJ2-7; TCRdb designates TRBD2, a call that cannot be tested without DNA. CDR3 size: 12 residues. The germline V gene has CDR1 MDHEN and CDR2 SYDVKM. CDR3 residues: CATKRAAYEQYF.

Frequency places this clonotype as medium-sized. The chain carries TRBV6-5 and TRBJ1-3; lacking DNA, the TRBD1 call made by TCRdb goes unchecked. The CDR3 totals 16 residues. The germline V gene encodes CDR1 MNHEY and CDR2 SVGAGI. CDR3 sequence: CASSYRPDRAGNTIYF.

This clonotype registers medium-sized by frequency. The chain uses TRBV6-5 and TRBJ1-1. The CDR3 has 14 amino acids. Germline CDR1 and CDR2: MNHEY and SVGAGI. This CDR3 is CASSYGAKGTEAFF.

This clonotype is medium-sized by frequency. The chain couples TRBV27 to TRBJ2-7. Looked up from germline, CDR1 is MNHEY and CDR2 is SMNVEV (reference sequence). The CDR3 consists of 15 residues. The CDR3 sequence: CASSLSAGGSYEQYF.

CDR3 amino acids: CASSSNVKTQFF. The rearrangement uses TRBV12-3 or TRBV12-4 and TRBJ2-1. The CDR3 is 12 residues long.

This clonotype shows up as medium-sized by frequency. V and J are TRBV20-1 and TRBJ2-1; TCRdb calls TRBD2, which cannot be checked without DNA. CDR1 and CDR2 from the germline V gene are DFQATT and SNEGSKA (reference sequence). The CDR3 has 18 residues. The CDR3 here is CSARVSQARGSSYNEQFF.

This clonotype is identified as medium-sized from frequency. The rearrangement links TRBV5-1 to TRBJ2-5; TCRdb selects TRBD1, and the lack of DNA leaves this call unchecked. This CDR3 comprises 15 residues. Germline CDR1 is SGHRS and CDR2 is YFSETQ. CDR3 sequence reads: CASSPPLWGGGTQYF.

This clonotype is called medium-sized based on its frequency. The chain carries TRBV5-6 and TRBJ2-1. The CDR3 is 17 amino acids. Germline V gives CDR1 SGHDT, CDR2 YYEEEE. The CDR3 sequence is CASSLGLWGGPYNEQFF.

This chain connects TRBV29-1 to TRBJ2-1; TCRdb reports TRBD2, a call that lacks DNA to check it against. Germline CDR1 is SQVTM and CDR2 is ANQGSEA. CDR3 length: 14 residues. The CDR3 sequence is CSVNLRGGGDEQFF.